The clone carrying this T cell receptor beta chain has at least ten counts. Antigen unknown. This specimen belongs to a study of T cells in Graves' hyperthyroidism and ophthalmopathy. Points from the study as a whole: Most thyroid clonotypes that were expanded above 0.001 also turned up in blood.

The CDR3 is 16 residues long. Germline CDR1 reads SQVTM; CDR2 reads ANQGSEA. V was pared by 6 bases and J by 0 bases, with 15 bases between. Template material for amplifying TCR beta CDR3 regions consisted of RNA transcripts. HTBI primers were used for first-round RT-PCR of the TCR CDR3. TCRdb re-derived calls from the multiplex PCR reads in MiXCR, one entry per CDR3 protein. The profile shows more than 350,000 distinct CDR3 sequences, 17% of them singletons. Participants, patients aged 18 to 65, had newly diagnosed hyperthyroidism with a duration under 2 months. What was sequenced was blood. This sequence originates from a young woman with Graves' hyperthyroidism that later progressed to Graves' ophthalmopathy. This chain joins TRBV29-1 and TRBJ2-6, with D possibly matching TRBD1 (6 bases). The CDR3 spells CSVAGVGLSGANVLTF. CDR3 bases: TGCAGCGTAGCAGGGGTTGGGCTCTCTGGGGCCAACGTCCTGACTTTC.